One sample yielded the 11 T cell receptor beta chains listed below, sequenced in a study of blood T cell repertoires in COVID-19. Generated by immunoSEQ multiplex PCR, the TCRdb table keeps only in-frame clones and is missing some. The repertoire holds 250,000 or so clones, over 80% seen once, with around 2.6% in the top ten. Sequenced material: PBMCs or T cells enriched from blood (not recorded which). Receptor source: a woman in her twenties or thirties with acute COVID-19.

V usage is TRBV5-4 and J usage is TRBJ2-3; a weak D match, TRBD2 (5 bases). Trimming cost V 3 bases and J 1 base, with 9 bases left between them. The germline V gene has CDR1 SGHNT and CDR2 YYREEE (reference sequence). This CDR3 contains 14 residues. In DNA, the CDR3 is TGTGCCAGCAGCTCTACGAGGGGCACAGATACGCAGTATTTT. Amino acids: CASSSTRGTDTQYF.

The chain couples TRBV15 to TRBJ1-4; the D is unclear. CDR1 is LNHNV, CDR2 YYDKDF, per germline (reference sequence). CDR3 size: 13 residues. Trimming took 1 base from V and 6 from J, leaving 6 bases between them. The CDR3 loop is CATSRVSDEKLFF. DNA of the CDR3: TGTGCCACCAGCAGAGTATCCGATGAAAAACTGTTTTTT.

This sequence joins TRBV19 and TRBJ1-3; TRBD1 agrees at 7 bases. CDR1 is LNHDA, CDR2 SQIVND, per germline (reference sequence). This CDR3 comprises 16 residues. The junction had 7 bases not matched to a gene; V was cut back by 5 bases and J by 0 bases. CDR3: CASSSQTGTSGNTIYF. CDR3 bases: TGTGCCAGTAGTTCGCAGACAGGGACCTCTGGAAACACCATATATTTT.

V usage is TRBV29-1 and J usage is TRBJ1-4, with 7 bases that match TRBD1. The V segment lost 5 bases and the J segment 6 bases; nucleotides outside the gene matches: 15. Germline values: CDR1 SQVTM, CDR2 ANQGSEA. CDR3 length: 16 residues. Here the CDR3 reads CSVQTGRADGYEKLFF. DNA of the CDR3: TGCAGCGTTCAGACAGGGCGGGCGGATGGGTATGAAAAACTGTTTTTT.

This chain uses TRBV5-1 with TRBJ2-5, with 8 bases identical to TRBD2. The CDR3 runs to 14 residues. J gave up 3 bases and V 0 bases, and 1 base lay outside the gene matches. CDR1 SGHRS and CDR2 YFSETQ come from the germline V gene. Written as DNA, the CDR3 is TGCGCCAGCAGCTTGGCAGCGGGGGAAGAGACCCAGTACTTC. It is translated as CASSLAAGEETQYF.

The chain is built from TRBV4-3 and TRBJ2-7; D gene ambiguous. The CDR3 is 13 residues long. The V and J ends lost 1 base and 3 bases respectively, with 7 bases between them. Looked up from germline, CDR1 is LGHNA and CDR2 is YSLEER. CDR3 in amino acids: CASSQARFYEQYF. The CDR3 DNA sequence: TGCGCCAGCAGCCAAGCCCGGTTCTACGAGCAGTACTTC.

The table lists this clone with many counts. The chain couples TRBV4-2 to TRBJ1-1, with D possibly matching TRBD1 (5 bases). V was shortened by 3 bases and J by 11 bases, with 22 bases between the two germline ends. CDR3 length equals 15 residues. Germline V gene lookup returns CDR1 LGHNA and CDR2 YNFKEQ. The CDR3 nucleotides are TGTGCCAGCAGCCAGGAACGACGCAGGGTATTCGGGGCTTTCTTT. Translating it yields CASSQERRRVFGAFF.

The chain joins TRBV7-2 to TRBJ2-4; 13 nucleotides match TRBD2. The CDR3 runs 15 residues. The V gene's germline CDR1 is SGHTA and CDR2 FQGNSA. V dropped 5 bases and J dropped 6; count of bases not matched to a gene: 4. CDR3 DNA sequence: TGTGCCAGCAGCGCTGGACTAGCGGGGGTAAACATTCAGTACTTC. Amino acids: CASSAGLAGVNIQYF. Variable domain in full (rest from reference TRBV7-2 and TRBJ2-4): GAGVSQSPSNKVTEKGKDVELRCDPISGHTALYWYRQSLGQGLEFLIYFQGNSAPDKSGLPSDRFSAERTGGSVSTLTIQRTQQEDSAVYLCASSAGLAGVNIQYFGAGTRLSVL.

The chain uses TRBV27 and TRBJ2-5; 8 bases are shared with TRBD1. This CDR3 has 13 residues. Germline trimming cut 6 bases from V and 2 bases from J; bases unmatched to any gene: 2. Per the germline V gene, CDR1 is MNHEY and CDR2 is SMNVEV (reference sequence). The CDR3 sequence is CASRDRVQETQYF. The CDR3 bases are TGTGCCAGCAGGGACAGGGTACAAGAGACCCAGTACTTC.

The chain couples TRBV19 to TRBJ1-2; 8 bases match TRBD1. The CDR3 contains 13 residues. Germline CDR1 reads LNHDA; CDR2 reads SQIVND (reference sequence). V shed 7 bases, J shed 4 bases, and the junction held 5 bases outside the gene matches. The CDR3: CASNRQGIYGYTF. CDR3 DNA sequence: TGTGCCAGTAACCGACAGGGGATCTATGGCTACACCTTC.

The chain carries TRBV10-1 and TRBJ2-7; a weak D match, TRBD2 (6 bases). Trimming took 8 bases from V and 7 from J, leaving 18 bases between them. The CDR3 spans 13 residues. From germline, CDR1 is WNHNN and CDR2 SYGVQD (reference sequence). The CDR3 region is CASSKAGGDEQYF. The CDR3 coding sequence is TGCGCCAGCTCCAAAGCGGGCGGCGATGAGCAGTACTTC.